The 8 T cell receptor beta chains presented below share a single source sample, sequenced in a study of T cell repertoires in cytomegalovirus infection. These receptors' antigens are unknown. Using its own MiXCR run on the reads, TCRdb lists one record per CDR3 protein. Of tens of thousands of distinct CDR3 sequences listed, 20% to 25% are singletons. The specimen comprised CD8+ T cells from cultured PBMCs, sampled from culture after CMV antigen stimulation. Every receptor here comes from a human donor in good health (CMV status not recorded). Some clones in this sample may be carry-over from other donors' samples.

This clonotype turned up a few times. The chain is built from TRBV7-6 and TRBJ1-4; the D gene is possibly TRBD1 (6 bases). V was clipped by 4 bases and J by 8 bases, with 11 bases between them. CDR1 and CDR2 (germline): SGHVS, FNYEAQ. The CDR3 sequence is 13 residues long. DNA of the CDR3: TGTGCCAGCAGCTCCACAGGGATGGAAAAACTGTTTTTT. Protein sequence: CASSSTGMEKLFF.

V gene TRBV12-3 or TRBV12-4 combines with J gene TRBJ1-3; D gene uncertain. The CDR3 has 14 residues. Trimming left V 2 bases short and J 0 bases short, with 5 bases between. CDR3 region: CASSLSPSGNTIYF. The CDR3 DNA follows: TGTGCCAGCAGTTTAAGTCCCTCTGGAAACACCATATATTTT.

This clonotype was picked up a small number of times. The CDR3 sequence is CAVQGPGYTEAFF. Written as DNA, the CDR3 is TGTGCGGTACAGGGTCCCGGGTACACTGAAGCTTTCTTT. This chain uses TRBV19 with TRBJ1-1; D may be TRBD1 (6 bases). The CDR3 sequence is 13 residues long. Germline V gives CDR1 LNHDA, CDR2 SQIVND (reference sequence).

V is TRBV7-9 and J is TRBJ2-7; possible D gene TRBD1, 6 bases. The CDR3 is 14 residues long. The germline V gene encodes CDR1 SEHNR and CDR2 FQNEAQ (reference sequence). Trimming took off 1 base at V and 4 bases at J, with 11 bases between the two ends. In nucleotides, the CDR3 is TGTGCCAGCAGCTTAGAGGGGACAATGTACGAGCAGTACTTC. It yields the protein CASSLEGTMYEQYF.

This sequence joins TRBV7-2 and TRBJ2-7; D gene unclear. This CDR3 region has 14 residues. Germline V gives CDR1 SGHTA, CDR2 FQGNSA. V was trimmed by 5 bases and J by 4 bases, leaving 15 bases between them. The CDR3 loop reads CASSPNWGHYEQYF. CDR3 nucleotide sequence: TGTGCCAGCAGCCCCAACTGGGGTCATTACGAGCAGTACTTC.

This clonotype has more than one count but fewer than ten. The chain recombines TRBV7-2 with TRBJ1-1; TRBD1 matches 9 bases. Germline V lookup: CDR1 SGHTA, CDR2 FQGNSA. V shed 5 bases and J 6 bases; nucleotides not matched to a gene: 16. CDR3 length equals 17 residues. The CDR3 bases are TGTGCCAGCAGCCAATCCGGGACAGGGTCATCGGACTCTGAAGCTTTCTTT. Translating it yields CASSQSGTGSSDSEAFF.

This chain uses TRBV7-9 with TRBJ1-6, with D possibly matching TRBD1 (6 bases). CDR1 and CDR2 from the germline V gene are SEHNR and FQNEAQ (reference sequence). V lost 1 base to trimming and J lost 7 bases, with 14 bases between them. The CDR3 loop spans 16 amino acids. CDR3 loop: CASSLVPGEVNSPLHF. In DNA form, the CDR3 reads TGTGCCAGCAGCTTAGTACCAGGGGAAGTCAATTCACCCCTCCACTTT.

This clonotype was observed at least ten times. The CDR3 DNA reads as TGTGCCAGCCGATTGGCGGGGGATTACGAGCAGTACTTC. Translated: CASRLAGDYEQYF. The rearrangement links TRBV5-5 to TRBJ2-7, with 7 bases matching TRBD2. CDR3 length: 13 amino acids. Germline CDR1 reads SGHKS; CDR2 reads YYEKEE (reference sequence). The V gene end was trimmed by 7 bases and the J gene end by 4 bases; junction bases not matched to a gene: 8.